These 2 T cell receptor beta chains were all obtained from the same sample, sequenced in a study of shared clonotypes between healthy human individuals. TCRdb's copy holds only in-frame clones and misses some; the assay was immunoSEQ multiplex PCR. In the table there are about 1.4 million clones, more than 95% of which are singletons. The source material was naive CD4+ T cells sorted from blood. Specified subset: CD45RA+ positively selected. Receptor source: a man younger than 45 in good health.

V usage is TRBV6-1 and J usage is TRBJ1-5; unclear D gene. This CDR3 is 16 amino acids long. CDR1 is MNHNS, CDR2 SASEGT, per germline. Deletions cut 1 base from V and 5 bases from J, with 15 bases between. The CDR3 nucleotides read TGTGCCAGCAGTGAAGTGATGGGTATGAGGGATCAGCCCCAGCATTTT. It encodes CASSEVMGMRDQPQHF.

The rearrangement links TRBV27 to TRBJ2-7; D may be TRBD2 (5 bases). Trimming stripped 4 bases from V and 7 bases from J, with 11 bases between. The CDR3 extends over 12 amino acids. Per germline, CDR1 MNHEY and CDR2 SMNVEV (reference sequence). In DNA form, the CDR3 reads TGTGCCAGCAGTTCCCCCCGCGGGGAGCAGTACTTC. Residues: CASSSPRGEQYF.